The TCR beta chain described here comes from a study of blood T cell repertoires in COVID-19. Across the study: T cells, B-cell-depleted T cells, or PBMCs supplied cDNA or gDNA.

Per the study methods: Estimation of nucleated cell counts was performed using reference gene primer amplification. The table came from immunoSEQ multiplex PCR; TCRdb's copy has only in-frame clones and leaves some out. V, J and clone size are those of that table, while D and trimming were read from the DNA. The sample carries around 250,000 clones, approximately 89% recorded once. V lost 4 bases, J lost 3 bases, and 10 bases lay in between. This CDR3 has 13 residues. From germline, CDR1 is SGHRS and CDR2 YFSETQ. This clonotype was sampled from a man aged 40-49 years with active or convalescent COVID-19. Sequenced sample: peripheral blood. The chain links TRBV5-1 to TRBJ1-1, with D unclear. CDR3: CASSLDGHTEAFF. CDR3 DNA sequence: TGCGCCAGCAGCCTGGATGGGCACACTGAAGCTTTCTTT. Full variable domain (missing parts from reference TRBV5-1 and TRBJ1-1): KAGVTQTPRYLIKTRGQQVTLSCSPISGHRSVSWYQQTPGQGLQFLFEYFSETQRNKGNFPGRFSGRQFSNSRSEMNVSTLELGDSALYLCASSLDGHTEAFFGQGTRLTVV.